A selection of T cell receptor beta chains follows, all from one sample in a study of blood T cells in healthy people across ages. TCRdb re-analysed the 5' RACE reads in MiXCR, keeping a single row per CDR3 protein. The sample lists about 1.6 million distinct CDR3 sequences, almost 35% occurring once. The sample consisted of blood. The receptors here all came from a woman aged 30 to 39 in good health. The CDR3 runs from the conserved cysteine through the conserved F or W. A D gene is named only where the DNA matches it firmly. Clone sizes are given selectively: once, few, many, or a class where the clone is expanded.

>few|-|TRBJ1-4|TRBV20-1
TGCAGTGCTGGTAGGCCCGGACAGTTTAATGAAAAACTGTTTTTT
CSAGRPGQFNEKLFF
>many|-|TRBJ2-5|TRBV7-2
TGTGCCAGCAGCCCTCTTGTAGAGACCCAGTACTTC
CASSPLVETQYF
>once|-|TRBJ2-3|TRBV12-3/TRBV12-4
TGTGCCAGCAGACCCGGGACTGTGAGGGGGGATACGCAGTATTTT
CASRPGTVRGDTQYF
>-|TRBD2|TRBJ2-5|TRBV5-1
TGCGCCAGCAGCCCCGGACAGGTAGCGGGAGGGCAAGAGACCCAGTACTTC
CASSPGQVAGGQETQYF
>few|-|TRBJ2-3|TRBV2
TGTGCCAGCAGTGAGTCGGCTAGCACAGATACGCAGTATTTT
CASSESASTDTQYF
>-|-|TRBJ2-1|TRBV12-3/TRBV12-4
TGTGCCAGCAGTATAGGGACTCCGGGAGAGCTGTTCTTC
CASSIGTPGELFF
>-|TRBD1|TRBJ2-1|TRBV20-1
TGCAGTGCTGAATTTGACAGGGCGAGGAGTGAGCAGTTCTTC
CSAEFDRARSEQFF
>-|-|TRBJ1-1|TRBV10-3
TGTGCCGTCGCCGAGGGAAACACTGAAGCTTTCTTT
CAVAEGNTEAFF
>-|TRBD2|TRBJ2-1|TRBV6-5
TGTGCCAGCAGTTACTCGCGGACTAGCGTACCGAGCCCCTACAATGAGCAGTTATTC
CASSYSRTSVPSPYNEQLF
>-|TRBD2|TRBJ2-1|TRBV7-2
TGTGCCAGCAGCTTTTCGTCGAGCGGGAGTCCTGAGCAGTTCTTC
CASSFSSSGSPEQFF
>many|-|TRBJ2-3|TRBV29-1
TGCAGCGTTGAAGGAATGAGTAGCGCCTTGGCGGGAACAGATACGCAGTATTTT
CSVEGMSSALAGTDTQYF
>many|-|TRBJ2-7|TRBV3-1
TGTGCCAGCAGCCAAGAACCCGTAAACTACGAGCAGTACTTC
CASSQEPVNYEQYF
>-|-|TRBJ2-7|TRBV27
TGTGCCAGCAGTATCCTGGGGGGACCGGGGGACGAGCAGTACTTC
CASSILGGPGDEQYF
>few|TRBD2|TRBJ2-1|TRBV29-1
TGCAGCTTATTAGGGACTAGCGGGGGGCGTACCTACAATGAGCAGTTCTTC
CSLLGTSGGRTYNEQFF
>few|-|TRBJ2-3|TRBV15
TGTGCCACGAGCGGCCCGGCGGCTCCAGATACGCAGTATTTT
CATSGPAAPDTQYF
>-|TRBD1|TRBJ1-2|TRBV7-9
TGTGCCAGCAGCTCCGGGACAGAAGCTTATGGCTACACCTTC
CASSSGTEAYGYTF
>-|-|TRBJ2-3|TRBV3-1
TGTGCCAGCAGCGGGTCTAGCGCAACTAGCACAGATACGCAGTATTTT
CASSGSSATSTDTQYF
>many|-|TRBJ2-5|TRBV10-3
TGTGCCATCAGCGACCCCTCGGGAACAATTGAGACCCAGTACTTC
CAISDPSGTIETQYF
>few|-|TRBJ1-5|TRBV9
TGTGCCAGCAGCGTAGAGGGTTCCAATCAGCCCCAGCATTTT
CASSVEGSNQPQHF
>-|-|TRBJ2-7|TRBV6-5
TGTGCCAGCAGTTACGCCCAAGAAGACTGCGAGCAGTACTTC
CASSYAQEDCEQYF
>-|-|TRBJ2-1|TRBV6-5
TGTGCCAGCAGTCGGGACAGCGGGAAAAATGAGCAGTTCTTC
CASSRDSGKNEQFF
>many|-|TRBJ2-1|TRBV27
TGTGCCAGCAGTTGGGCATGGGAGCGGGTTTACAATGAGCAGTTCTTC
CASSWAWERVYNEQFF
>few|-|TRBJ2-7|TRBV5-1
TGCGCCAGCAGCTTGGGCGGCAGGTGGGTCTCCTACGAGCAGTACTTC
CASSLGGRWVSYEQYF
>few|TRBD1|TRBJ1-5|TRBV6-1
TGTGCCAGCAGACACCTCCAGGGGGACGATCAGCCCCAGCATTTT
CASRHLQGDDQPQHF
>-|-|TRBJ2-1|TRBV5-1
TGCGCCAGCAGCTCTGGGGTAGACAATGAGCAGTTCTTC
CASSSGVDNEQFF
>-|TRBD1|TRBJ2-3|TRBV18
TGTGCCAGCTCACCCCCAGGGGGCTTCCCGGATACGCAGTATTTT
CASSPPGGFPDTQYF
>few|TRBD2|TRBJ2-5|TRBV11-2
TGTGCCAGCAGCCAAGGTCGTGCGGGGGAGGGAGAGACCCAGTACTTC
CASSQGRAGEGETQYF
>-|TRBD1|TRBJ1-1|TRBV4-1
TGCGCCAGCAGACACCGAGCCGGGCTCCCCGGGACAGAAGACACTGAAGCTTTCTTT
CASRHRAGLPGTEDTEAFF
>few|-|TRBJ1-2|TRBV21-1
TGTGCCAGCAGCAAATCCCCGCACAGGCCTGGCTACACCTTC
CASSKSPHRPGYTF
>few|-|TRBJ2-5|TRBV5-1
TGCGCCAGCAGCCACGGCGATGAAGAGACCCAGTACTTC
CASSHGDEETQYF
>-|TRBD2|TRBJ2-1|TRBV20-1
TGCAGTGTATGGCTAGCGGCCTACAATGAGCAGTTCTTC
CSVWLAAYNEQFF